The rows below give T cell receptor beta chains drawn from one sample of a study of control samples from healthy donors and cancer patients. The table came from immunoSEQ multiplex PCR; TCRdb's copy has only in-frame clones and leaves some out. The profile shows 100,000 to 150,000 clones, about nine tenths of them singletons. Source material: PBMCs. The receptor source for this set is a man over 45 with head and neck cancer. CDR3s include the opening cysteine and the closing phenylalanine or tryptophan. A D gene is named only where the DNA matches it firmly. Some rows have no size entry. The others give once, few or many, or a class for an expanded clone.

-,-,TRBV30,TRBJ2-7,CAWSVQGTSYEQYF,TGTGCCTGGAGTGTTCAAGGGACCTCCTACGAGCAGTACTTC
-,TRBD1,TRBV19,TRBJ1-5,CASSLQWTGDQPQHF,TGTGCCAGTAGTTTACAATGGACAGGGGATCAGCCCCAGCATTTT
few,-,TRBV3-1/TRBV3-2,TRBJ2-1,CASSQAGDLDNEQFF,TGTGCCAGCAGCCAAGCTGGGGACTTAGACAATGAGCAGTTCTTC
-,TRBD2,TRBV28,TRBJ2-1,CASSDRTSGERDEQFF,TGTGCCAGCAGTGATCGGACTAGCGGAGAAAGGGATGAGCAGTTCTTC
-,TRBD1,TRBV2,TRBJ2-7,CASKGQGIYEQYF,TGTGCCAGCAAGGGACAGGGGATTTACGAGCAGTACTTC
-,-,TRBV7-3,TRBJ1-1,CASSLTGVEAFF,TGTGCCAGCAGCTTGACAGGAGTTGAAGCTTTCTTT
-,-,TRBV28,TRBJ2-2,CASSPHLNTGELFF,TGTGCCAGCAGCCCCCACCTTAACACCGGGGAGCTGTTTTTT
-,-,TRBV9,TRBJ1-1,CASSVRALGTEAFF,TGTGCCAGCAGCGTACGGGCTTTGGGCACTGAAGCTTTCTTT
-,-,TRBV6-2/TRBV6-3,TRBJ1-1,CASSYSPVGAFF,TGTGCCAGCAGTTACTCGCCGGTGGGAGCTTTCTTT
once,TRBD2,TRBV5-1,TRBJ2-3,CASSSGTSGTTDTQYF,TGCGCCAGCAGCTCTGGGACTAGCGGGACCACAGATACGCAGTATTTT
few,-,TRBV9,TRBJ1-1,CASSVDSNTEAFF,TGTGCCAGCAGCGTAGACAGCAACACTGAAGCTTTCTTT
-,-,TRBV19,TRBJ2-2,CASSLTGELFF,TGTGCCAGTAGCCTCACCGGGGAGCTGTTTTTT
-,-,TRBV27,TRBJ2-3,CASTLGQATDTQYF,TGTGCCAGCACCCTAGGGCAGGCCACAGATACGCAGTATTTT
-,TRBD1,TRBV28,TRBJ1-4,CASSLSAGGGEKLFF,TGTGCCAGCAGTTTAAGTGCAGGGGGAGGGGAAAAACTGTTTTTT
-,-,TRBV18,TRBJ2-5,CASSPRGEQETQYF,TGTGCCAGCTCACCAAGGGGGGAACAAGAGACCCAGTACTTC
-,-,TRBV7-8,TRBJ2-5,CASSPRGETQYF,TGTGCCAGCAGCCCTAGGGGGGAGACCCAGTACTTC
-,TRBD1,TRBV28,TRBJ1-6,CASSLGTGDEVNSPLHF,TGTGCCAGCAGTCTCGGGACAGGGGATGAGGTTAATTCACCCCTCCACTTT
-,-,TRBV6-5,TRBJ1-3,CASRAQGQGNTIYF,TGTGCCAGCAGGGCTCAGGGACAAGGAAACACCATATATTTT
-,-,TRBV30,TRBJ2-7,CAWSLSYEQYF,TGTGCCTGGAGTCTAAGCTACGAGCAGTACTTC
once,-,TRBV19,TRBJ1-5,CASKRTPLQAQHF,TGTGCCAGTAAGAGGACGCCTCTCCAGGCCCAGCATTTT
-,TRBD2,TRBV7-3,TRBJ2-1,CASSWTSGGHNEQFF,TGTGCCAGCAGCTGGACTAGCGGGGGCCACAATGAGCAGTTCTTC
once,-,TRBV11-2,TRBJ2-7,CASSANGAYEQYF,TGTGCCAGCAGCGCAAACGGGGCCTACGAGCAGTACTTC
-,TRBD2,TRBV3-1/TRBV3-2,TRBJ2-7,CASSLAGGPYEQYF,TGTGCCAGCAGCCTAGCGGGAGGGCCCTACGAGCAGTACTTC
-,-,TRBV5-4,TRBJ2-5,CASSPGLRETQYF,TGTGCCAGCAGCCCAGGGTTGAGAGAGACCCAGTACTTC
once,-,TRBV13,TRBJ2-1,CASSLSERWNEQFF,TGTGCCAGCAGCTTATCAGAGAGGTGGAATGAGCAGTTCTTC
-,-,TRBV7-3,TRBJ2-1,CASSLISGVGNSYNEQFF,TGTGCCAGCAGCTTAATATCAGGGGTTGGTAATTCCTACAATGAGCAGTTCTTC
-,-,TRBV4-1,TRBJ2-2,CASSQDPVSGELFF,TGCGCCAGCAGCCAAGATCCCGTTAGCGGGGAGCTGTTTTTT
few,-,TRBV5-1,TRBJ2-3,CASSLHSGTDTQYF,TGCGCCAGCAGCTTGCATTCGGGAACAGATACGCAGTATTTT
few,TRBD1,TRBV5-4,TRBJ2-7,CASSKPGGREQYF,TGTGCCAGCAGCAAGCCAGGGGGCCGAGAGCAGTACTTC
-,TRBD2,TRBV7-2,TRBJ2-7,CASSLAGGSYEQYF,TGTGCCAGCAGCTTGGCGGGAGGTTCCTACGAGCAGTACTTC
-,-,TRBV2,TRBJ2-2,CASSDPDRLDTGELFF,TGTGCCAGCAGTGACCCGGATAGATTAGACACCGGGGAGCTGTTTTTT
-,TRBD2,TRBV27,TRBJ2-7,CASSLIGGDEQYF,TGTGCCAGCAGTTTAATCGGGGGGGACGAGCAGTACTTC
-,-,TRBV4-2,TRBJ2-1,CASSQEARNYNEQFF,TGTGCCAGCAGCCAAGAGGCTAGAAACTACAATGAGCAGTTCTTC
once,-,TRBV7-3,TRBJ2-2,CASSFLNTGELFF,TGTGCCAGCAGCTTTCTAAACACCGGGGAGCTGTTTTTT
-,-,TRBV2,TRBJ2-3,CASSKGGDTQYF,TGTGCCAGCAGTAAGGGTGGGGATACGCAGTATTTT
-,-,TRBV7-9,TRBJ1-4,CASSINTGREKLFF,TGTGCCAGCAGCATAAACACAGGGAGGGAAAAACTGTTTTTT
-,-,TRBV19,TRBJ1-2,CASSITLFQADYGYTF,TGTGCCAGTAGTATAACACTATTTCAGGCGGACTATGGCTACACCTTC
-,-,TRBV19,TRBJ1-1,CASSSQVMNTEAFF,TGTGCCAGTAGTTCACAGGTTATGAACACTGAAGCTTTCTTT
few,TRBD1,TRBV19,TRBJ1-5,CASSDQQGTNQPQHF,TGTGCCAGTAGTGACCAACAGGGGACCAATCAGCCCCAGCATTTT
-,TRBD2,TRBV20-1,TRBJ2-1,CSVGAGVEQFF,TGCAGTGTAGGAGCGGGGGTAGAGCAGTTCTTC
-,-,TRBV11-1,TRBJ1-5,CASSFWQHSNQPQHF,TGTGCCAGCAGCTTTTGGCAGCATAGCAATCAGCCCCAGCATTTT
few,-,TRBV27,TRBJ2-7,CASSFRDEQYF,TGTGCCAGCAGTTTTAGGGACGAGCAGTACTTC
-,-,TRBV14,TRBJ2-3,CASTSTGLLDTQYF,TGTGCCAGCACCTCTACAGGGTTATTGGATACGCAGTATTTT
-,-,TRBV28,TRBJ1-2,CASSVDRNYGYTF,TGTGCCAGCAGTGTGGACAGAAACTATGGCTACACCTTC
-,-,TRBV6-5,TRBJ1-6,CASRPGLGNSPLHF,TGTGCCAGCAGACCGGGACTGGGAAATTCACCCCTCCACTTT
-,-,TRBV6-6,TRBJ2-1,CASRSNNEQFF,TGTGCCAGCAGGTCCAACAATGAGCAGTTCTTC
-,-,TRBV7-2,TRBJ2-3,CASSFNSGFSTDTQYF,TGTGCCAGCAGCTTCAATAGCGGCTTTTCCACAGATACGCAGTATTTT